The sequence of this T cell receptor beta chain was determined in a study of T cells after yellow fever vaccination. As for the study in general: Low-cell-number fractions underwent preparation using SMART-Seq v4 Ultra Low Input. Whole-study results and caveats: Although the secondary response was weaker, it peaked faster, at day 5 versus 15. Researchers cautioned that FACS-sorted repertoires could harbor abundant clonotypes contaminating from the bulk population.

As TCR cDNA was made by 5'RACE template switching, a universal primer site and UMIs were added. MiXCR was run by TCRdb on the 5' RACE reads, yielding one entry per CDR3 protein. This table holds roughly 45,000 distinct CDR3 sequences, roughly 6.4% found once. This clonotype was seen only a few times. V was shortened by 8 bases and J by 4 bases, with 13 bases between the two germline ends. This CDR3 region has 13 residues. Germline loops: CDR1 MNHEY, CDR2 SMNVEV (reference sequence). This TCR was sampled from a man aged 25 to 45 who received the YFV17D yellow fever vaccine. The specimen was CD8+ T cells not binding an NS4B(214-222) dextramer, sorted from PBMCs, collected 45 days after the yellow fever booster vaccination. The rearrangement links TRBV27 to TRBJ2-3; a weak D match, TRBD1 (7 bases). Here the CDR3 DNA reads TGTGCCAGCGGCGGAGGGGGCGCAGATACGCAGTATTTT. As protein: CASGGGGADTQYF.